These 23 T cell receptor beta chains were all obtained from the same sample, sequenced in a study of cytomegalovirus exposure and HLA in healthy donors. The PCR was carried out with 60 Vbeta primers and 13 Jbeta primers. Profiled with immunoSEQ multiplex PCR; TCRdb holds only in-frame clones, not every one. The profile shows about 250,000 clones, about 66% of them singletons. The sample taken for sequencing was PBMCs. All receptors derive from a female donor in good health and CMV-seronegative.

The chain uses TRBV9 and TRBJ2-3; TRBD2 matches 7 bases. Germline V lookup: CDR1 SGDLS, CDR2 YYNGEE. After removal of 0 bases from V and 0 bases from J, the junction contained 19 bases not matched to a gene. The CDR3 is 21 residues long. CDR3 nucleotides: TGTGCCAGCAGCGTAGTACCCCCCGGGGCTTTGGCGGGGGATAGCACAGATACGCAGTATTTT. Its protein product is CASSVVPPGALAGDSTDTQYF.

The chain combines TRBV5-4 with TRBJ1-1, with 8 positions matching TRBD1. V shed 0 bases and J 6 bases; nucleotides not matched to a gene: 10. This CDR3 contains 16 residues. CDR1 and CDR2 from the germline V gene are SGHNT and YYREEE (reference sequence). The CDR3 loop is CASSLGTGSVLAEAFF. The CDR3 DNA is TGTGCCAGCAGCTTGGGGACAGGGTCGGTCTTAGCTGAAGCTTTCTTT.

This clone came up a few times. The CDR3 bases are TGTGCCAGCAGCACGACAGGTCCGGCTTTGAATCATCAGCCCCAGCATTTT. Its translation is CASSTTGPALNHQPQHF. The chain couples TRBV7-2 to TRBJ1-5, with a weak D call TRBD1 (6 bases). Germline V lookup: CDR1 SGHTA, CDR2 FQGNSA. The CDR3 is 17 residues long. With 5 bases removed from V and 5 bases from J, the gap between germline ends came to 22 bases.

The chain uses TRBV18 and TRBJ2-6; D ambiguous. There are 13 residues in the CDR3. V lost 8 bases, J lost 0 bases, and 5 bases lay in between. CDR1 KGHSH and CDR2 LQKENI come from the germline V gene. CDR3 sequence: CASTSSGANVLTF. As DNA, the CDR3 is TGTGCCAGCACGAGCTCTGGGGCCAACGTCCTGACTTTC.

CDR3 amino acids: CASSYGGREAEQFF. The CDR3, as DNA: TGTGCCAGCAGTTACGGGGGGAGGGAAGCTGAGCAGTTCTTC. The V gene is TRBV6-5, the J gene TRBJ2-1; 7 bases are shared with TRBD2. CDR1 is MNHEY and CDR2 is SVGAGI in the germline V gene. The CDR3 length is 14 residues. Trimming at V came to 2 bases and at J to 9 bases, leaving 7 bases not matched to a gene.

This clone was seen a handful of times. CDR3 coding DNA: TGCGCCAGCAGCTTAGGGACTAGTCGTGAGCAGTTCTTC. It specifies CASSLGTSREQFF. The chain uses TRBV5-1 and TRBJ2-1, with 8 bases aligning to TRBD2. Germline lookup yields CDR1 SGHRS and CDR2 YFSETQ. This CDR3 has 13 residues. The junction had 4 bases not matched to a gene; V was cut back by 2 bases and J by 9 bases.

The rearrangement uses TRBV6-5 and TRBJ2-7; no reliable D call. The CDR3 length is 13 residues. Trimming stripped 5 bases from V and 0 bases from J, with 8 bases between. Germline V gene lookup returns CDR1 MNHEY and CDR2 SVGAGI. For the CDR3, the DNA is TGTGCCAGCAGTCCAATCAACTCCTACGAGCAGTACTTC. Protein product: CASSPINSYEQYF.

V usage is TRBV9 and J usage is TRBJ2-5; the D is unclear. The J call could be wrong; TRBJ2-7 is a better fit for the DNA end. The CDR3 is 12 residues long. From germline, CDR1 is SGDLS and CDR2 YYNGEE. For the CDR3, the DNA is TGTGCCAGCAGCGTAGACAGTTACGAGCAGTACTTC. Protein sequence: CASSVDSYEQYF.

The chain carries TRBV6-1 and TRBJ2-7; tentatively, D is TRBD1 (6 bases). The CDR3 loop spans 15 amino acids. V was pared by 4 bases and J by 2 bases, with 15 bases between. CDR1 MNHNS and CDR2 SASEGT come from the germline V gene. The CDR3 loop reads CASSAWLDSAYEQYF. The CDR3 nucleotides are TGTGCCAGCAGTGCTTGGTTGGACAGTGCCTACGAGCAGTACTTC.

V is TRBV18 and J is TRBJ1-1, with D uncertain. Trimming removed 4 bases at V and 4 bases at J, with 19 bases between. This CDR3 contains 16 residues. Germline assignment: CDR1 KGHSH and CDR2 LQKENI. The CDR3, as DNA: TGTGCCAGCTCACAAGATCAAGGAGTGGTTGGCACTGAAGCTTTCTTT. Encoded protein: CASSQDQGVVGTEAFF.

Remarks on this clone: The junction departs from the called germline gene at one end, perhaps through a read error. This chain connects TRBV5-4 to TRBJ2-3; 8 positions agree with TRBD2. Germline values: CDR1 SGHNT, CDR2 YYREEE (reference sequence). The CDR3 covers 17 residues. CDR3 sequence reads: CASSLAVGLVNTDTRYF. The CDR3 region has the DNA TGTGCCAGCAGCTTGGCCGTGGGACTAGTGAACACAGATACGCGGTATTTT. Together with reference TRBV5-4 and TRBJ2-3, the CDR3 gives the full variable domain: ETGVTQSPTHLIKTRGQQVTLRCSSQSGHNTVSWYQQALGQGPQFIFQYYREEENGRGNFPPRFSGLQFPNYSSELNVNALELDDSALYLCASSLAVGLVNTDTRYFGPGTRLTVL.

A single count supports this clone. The chain is built from TRBV6-5 and TRBJ1-1, with 7 bases matching TRBD1. The CDR3 loop spans 12 amino acids. With 7 bases clipped from V and 3 bases from J, the junction kept 2 bases outside the gene matches. The V gene's germline CDR1 is MNHEY and CDR2 SVGAGI. CDR3: CASMRGHTEAFF. CDR3 nucleotides: TGTGCCAGCATGAGGGGGCACACTGAAGCTTTCTTT.

V usage is TRBV2 and J usage is TRBJ2-3, with TRBD2 identical over 7 bases. With 2 bases clipped from V and 1 base from J, the junction kept 3 bases outside the gene matches. CDR1 and CDR2 (germline): SNHLY, FYNNEI. The CDR3 totals 15 residues. The CDR3 spells CASSEQGLRTDTQYF. The CDR3 nucleotides are TGTGCCAGCAGTGAACAGGGACTACGCACAGATACGCAGTATTTT.

The rearrangement joins TRBV6-5 to TRBJ2-1, with a possible D match to TRBD2 (5 bases). Deletions cut 3 bases from V and 6 bases from J, with 15 bases between. Germline V gene sequence: CDR1 MNHEY, CDR2 SVGAGI. The CDR3 has 15 amino acids. CDR3 coding DNA: TGTGCCAGCAGTTATGGTAGGCTAGCCGGCAATGAGCAGTTCTTC. Protein sequence: CASSYGRLAGNEQFF.

The V call is TRBV7-6, the J call TRBJ2-2; 7 bases match TRBD1. The CDR3 runs 16 residues. Germline CDR1 SGHVS, CDR2 FNYEAQ. Trimming at V came to 6 bases and at J to 4 bases, leaving 11 bases not matched to a gene. The CDR3 loop reads CASRRLRGQGTGELFF. The CDR3 DNA follows: TGTGCCAGCAGAAGACTGAGGGGGCAGGGCACCGGGGAGCTGTTTTTT. The entire variable domain, with the rest obtained from reference TRBV7-6 and TRBJ2-2, is as follows: GAGVSQSPRYKVTKRGQDVALRCDPISGHVSLYWYRQALGQGPEFLTYFNYEAQQDKSGLPNDRFSAERPEGSISTLTIQRTEQRDSAMYRCASRRLRGQGTGELFFGEGSRLTVL.

The chain couples TRBV11-2 to TRBJ2-7, with a possible D match to TRBD1 (5 bases). V lost 2 bases and J 6 bases, leaving 14 bases between the germline ends. The germline V gene encodes CDR1 SGHAT and CDR2 FQNNGV. The CDR3 spans 14 residues. The CDR3 coding sequence is TGTGCCAGCAGCTTACCAGGGTTTTATAGCGAGCAGTACTTC. The encoded protein is CASSLPGFYSEQYF.

The rearrangement links TRBV28 to TRBJ2-3, with D uncertain. The CDR3 runs to 13 residues. The V end was cut by 6 bases, the J end by 5 bases, with 12 bases between. Germline V CDR1 and CDR2: MDHEN, SYDVKM. In DNA, the CDR3 is TGTGCCAGCAGGCTACCTAACGGAGATACGCAGTATTTT. Translating gives CASRLPNGDTQYF.

The chain combines TRBV5-1 with TRBJ2-1; no firm D call. The germline CDR1 and CDR2 sequences are SGHRS and YFSETQ. Trimming shortened V by 0 bases and J by 5 bases, and 3 bases separated the two germline ends. This CDR3 is 12 amino acids long. CDR3 DNA: TGCGCCAGCAGCTTGGGAGACAATGAGCAGTTCTTC. This sequence encodes CASSLGDNEQFF.

The V call is TRBV11-2, the J call TRBJ1-1; 9 bases agree with TRBD1. Germline assignment: CDR1 SGHAT and CDR2 FQNNGV. This CDR3 is 18 amino acids long. Trimming cost V 6 bases and J 5 bases; bases outside gene matches: 19. The CDR3 DNA follows: TGTGCCAGCAGAAGAGGGACAGGGAGACGGGACGGTGAAACTGAAGCTTTCTTT. This translates into CASRRGTGRRDGETEAFF.

This clone was observed once. The rearrangement joins TRBV27 to TRBJ2-5; tentative D call: TRBD1 (5 bases). The ends were cut back, 6 bases at V and 9 bases at J, with 11 bases in the middle. The CDR3 has 11 amino acids. The germline V gene has CDR1 MNHEY and CDR2 SMNVEV (reference sequence). The DNA for the CDR3 is TGTGCCAGCAGGGGGCCCAAGGCCCAGTACTTC. This sequence encodes CASRGPKAQYF.

The chain is built from TRBV11-3 and TRBJ1-1; D gene uncertain. The CDR3 runs to 16 residues. The ends were cut back, 5 bases at V and 0 bases at J, with 16 bases in the middle. CDR1 and CDR2 (germline): SGHNT, YENEEA. CDR3 DNA: TGTGCCAGCAGCCCTTCCCAGGCCCGAATGAACACTGAAGCTTTCTTT. This gives the protein CASSPSQARMNTEAFF.

The V gene is TRBV7-9, the J gene TRBJ2-3, with no clear D. The V gene's germline CDR1 is SEHNR and CDR2 FQNEAQ (reference sequence). V was pared by 2 bases and J by 5 bases, with 14 bases between. This CDR3 spans 15 amino acids. CDR3 sequence reads: CASSLFSVFRDTQYF. The CDR3 region has the DNA TGTGCCAGCAGCTTATTTTCCGTTTTCCGAGATACGCAGTATTTT.

This clone was seen only once. The chain links TRBV5-1 to TRBJ2-2; 8 positions match TRBD1. The V and J ends lost 3 bases and 6 bases, in that order; junction bases with no gene match: 7. Per germline, CDR1 SGHRS and CDR2 YFSETQ. This CDR3 has 15 amino acids. The CDR3 is CASSSGQGLAGELFF. The CDR3, as DNA: TGCGCCAGCAGCTCAGGACAGGGTTTGGCCGGGGAGCTGTTTTTT.